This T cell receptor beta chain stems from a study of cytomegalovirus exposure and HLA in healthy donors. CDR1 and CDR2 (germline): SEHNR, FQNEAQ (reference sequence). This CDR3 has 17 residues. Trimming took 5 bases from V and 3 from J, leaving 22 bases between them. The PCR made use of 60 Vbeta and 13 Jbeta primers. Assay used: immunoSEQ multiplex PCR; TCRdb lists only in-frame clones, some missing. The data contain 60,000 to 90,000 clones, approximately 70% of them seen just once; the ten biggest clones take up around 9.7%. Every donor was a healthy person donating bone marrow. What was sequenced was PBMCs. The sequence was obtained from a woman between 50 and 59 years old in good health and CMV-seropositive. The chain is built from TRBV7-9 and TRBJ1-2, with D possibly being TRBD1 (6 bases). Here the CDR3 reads CASSTPRGAADYYGYTF. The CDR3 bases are TGTGCCAGCAGCACACCTCGGGGGGCGGCGGACTACTATGGCTACACCTTC.